This T cell receptor (beta chain) derives from a study of cytomegalovirus exposure and HLA in healthy donors. Concerning this clone: Its antigen remains unknown.

Trimming left V 6 bases short and J 1 base short, with 9 bases between. The CDR3 runs to 14 residues. In germline, CDR1 is ENHRY, CDR2 SYGVKD. The table came from immunoSEQ multiplex PCR; TCRdb's copy has only in-frame clones and leaves some out. The data contain 80,000 to 100,000 clones, around 88% of them singletons. Points from the study as a whole: Most sequenced TCRs were rare (though some public TCRs occurred in many donors).

The donors were in the roughly 110-subject validation cohort, distinct from the roughly 700-subject first cohort. The TCR originated in a woman aged 25 to 39 in good health and CMV-seronegative. The rearrangement links TRBV10-3 to TRBJ2-2; D call uncertain. What was sequenced was PBMCs. The CDR3 DNA reads as TGTGCCATCAGGGTTGGCAGGAACACCGGGGAGCTGTTTTTT. Its protein is CAIRVGRNTGELFF.